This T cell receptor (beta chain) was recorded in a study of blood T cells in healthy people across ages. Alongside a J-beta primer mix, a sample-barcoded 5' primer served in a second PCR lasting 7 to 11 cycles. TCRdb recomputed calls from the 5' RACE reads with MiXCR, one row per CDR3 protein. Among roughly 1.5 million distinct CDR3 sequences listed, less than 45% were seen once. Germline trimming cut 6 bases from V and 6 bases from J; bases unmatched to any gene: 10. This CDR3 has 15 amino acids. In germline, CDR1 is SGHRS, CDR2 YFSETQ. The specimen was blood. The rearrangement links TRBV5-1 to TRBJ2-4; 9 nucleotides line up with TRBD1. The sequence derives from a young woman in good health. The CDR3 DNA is TGCGCCAGCACCGCGAACCCGGGACAGGGAAACATTCAGTACTTC. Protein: CASTANPGQGNIQYF.